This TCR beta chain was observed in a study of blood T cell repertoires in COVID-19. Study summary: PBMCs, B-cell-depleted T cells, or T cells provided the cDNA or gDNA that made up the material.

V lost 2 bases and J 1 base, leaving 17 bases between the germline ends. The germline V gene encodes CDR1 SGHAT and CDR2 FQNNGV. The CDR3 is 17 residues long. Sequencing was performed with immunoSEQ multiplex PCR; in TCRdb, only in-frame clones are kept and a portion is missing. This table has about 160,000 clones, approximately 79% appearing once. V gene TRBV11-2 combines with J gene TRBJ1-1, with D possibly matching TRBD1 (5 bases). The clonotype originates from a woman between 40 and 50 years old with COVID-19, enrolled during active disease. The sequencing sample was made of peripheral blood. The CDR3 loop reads CASSLLALRGTNTEAFF. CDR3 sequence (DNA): TGTGCCAGCAGCTTATTGGCGCTCCGGGGGACGAACACTGAAGCTTTCTTT. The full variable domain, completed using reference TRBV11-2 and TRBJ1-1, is EAGVAQSPRYKIIEKRQSVAFWCNPISGHATLYWYQQILGQGPKLLIQFQNNGVVDDSQLPKDRFSAERLKGVDSTLKIQPAKLEDSAVYLCASSLLALRGTNTEAFFGQGTRLTVV.